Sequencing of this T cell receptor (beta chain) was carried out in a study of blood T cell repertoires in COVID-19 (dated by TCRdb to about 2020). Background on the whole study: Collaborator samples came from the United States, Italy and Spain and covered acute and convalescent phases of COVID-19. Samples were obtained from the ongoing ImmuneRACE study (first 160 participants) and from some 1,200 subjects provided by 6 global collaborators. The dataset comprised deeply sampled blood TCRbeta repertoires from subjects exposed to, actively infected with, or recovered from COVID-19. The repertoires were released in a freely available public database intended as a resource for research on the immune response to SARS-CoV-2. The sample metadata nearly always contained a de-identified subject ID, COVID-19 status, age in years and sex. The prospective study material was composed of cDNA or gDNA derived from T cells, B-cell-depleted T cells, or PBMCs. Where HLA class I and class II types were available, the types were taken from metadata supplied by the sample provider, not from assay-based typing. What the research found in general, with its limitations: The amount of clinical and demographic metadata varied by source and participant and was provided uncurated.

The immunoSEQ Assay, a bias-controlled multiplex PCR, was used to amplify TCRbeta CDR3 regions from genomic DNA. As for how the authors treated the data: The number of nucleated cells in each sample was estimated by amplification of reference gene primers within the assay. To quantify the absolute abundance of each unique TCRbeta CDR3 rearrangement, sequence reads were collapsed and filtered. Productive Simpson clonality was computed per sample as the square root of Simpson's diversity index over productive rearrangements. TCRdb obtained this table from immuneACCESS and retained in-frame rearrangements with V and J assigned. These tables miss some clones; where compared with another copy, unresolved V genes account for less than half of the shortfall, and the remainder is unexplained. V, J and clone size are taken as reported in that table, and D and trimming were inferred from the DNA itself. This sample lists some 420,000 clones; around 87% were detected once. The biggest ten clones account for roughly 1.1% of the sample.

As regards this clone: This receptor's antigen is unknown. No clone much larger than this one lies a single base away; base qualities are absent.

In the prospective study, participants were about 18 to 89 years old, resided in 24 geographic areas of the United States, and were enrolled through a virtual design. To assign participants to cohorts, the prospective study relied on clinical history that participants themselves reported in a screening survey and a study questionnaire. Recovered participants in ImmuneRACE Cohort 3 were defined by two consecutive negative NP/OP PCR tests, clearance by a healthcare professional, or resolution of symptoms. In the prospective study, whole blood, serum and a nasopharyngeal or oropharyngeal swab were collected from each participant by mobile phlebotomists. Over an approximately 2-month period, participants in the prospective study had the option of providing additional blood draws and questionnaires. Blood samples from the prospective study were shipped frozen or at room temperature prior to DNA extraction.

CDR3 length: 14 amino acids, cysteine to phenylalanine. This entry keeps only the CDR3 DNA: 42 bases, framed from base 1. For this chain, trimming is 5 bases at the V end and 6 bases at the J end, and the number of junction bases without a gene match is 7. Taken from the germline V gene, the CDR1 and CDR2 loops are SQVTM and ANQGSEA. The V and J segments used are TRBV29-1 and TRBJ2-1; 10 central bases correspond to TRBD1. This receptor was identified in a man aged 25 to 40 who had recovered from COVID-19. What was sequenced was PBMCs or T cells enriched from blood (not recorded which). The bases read TGCAGCGTTAGTGGGGACAGGGGAAGCAATGAGCAGTTCTTC. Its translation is CSVSGDRGSNEQFF.